This T cell receptor (beta chain) derives from a study of cytomegalovirus exposure and HLA in healthy donors (dated by TCRdb to about 2017). About the study as a whole: According to a later analysis, one platform produced both the roughly 110 validation repertoires and the 666 repertoires of the first cohort. The study aimed to test whether signatures of past pathogen exposure could be identified by cataloging public T cell receptors. A separate validation cohort of about 110 different subjects was used in addition to the 666-subject first cohort. The study combined high-throughput TCR immunosequencing, statistical association of individual TCRs with disease status, and machine learning to predict cytomegalovirus infection status. What the work shows at the level of the full study, not this receptor alone: The validation cohort had no HLA typing available for a later analysis, so co-occurrence within that cohort was assessed over all 120 or so repertoires. In vitro tests confirmed that a few of the cytomegalovirus-associated TCR beta chains recognize cytomegalovirus antigens. In a later analysis, TCRs clustered in the first cohort were found to also tend to co-occur in the roughly 130 validation repertoires, with 85% to 95% of cluster scores above 0. The study gave a list of around 170 TCR beta chains associated with cytomegalovirus. Across donors, most TCR sequences were observed very rarely, whereas some public TCRs were present in many individuals. The classifier was reported to diagnose cytomegalovirus status with high specificity and sensitivity in both the original and validation cohorts. According to the authors, the approach could potentially be generalized to other disease states and immunological phenotypes.

Including cysteine and phenylalanine, the CDR3 has 16 amino acids. Only the CDR3 part of the read is kept: 48 bases, read in frame from the first base. Trimming leaves V shorter by 0 bases and J shorter by 4 bases, with the junction holding 7 bases beyond the gene matches. The germline V gene (reference sequence) provides CDR1 SGHNT and CDR2 YYREEE. Library generation was performed with the immunoSEQ multiplex PCR assay. For the original study's pipeline: A statistical classification framework was built for diagnosing cytomegalovirus status from the catalog of TCR beta chain sequences. TCRdb re-hosts the immuneACCESS table, in-frame sequences only. Its copies lack some clones; in the studies checked, an unresolved V gene accounts for under half of them, and the cause for the rest is not known. Clonal size and the V and J genes are those of that table, whereas D and trimming came from the DNA. Counted in this sample were over 150,000 clones; roughly 86% of them appeared once. The ten largest clones represent about 9.4% of the sample.

Separate from the approximately 670-subject first cohort, the validation cohort of roughly 120 subjects was the group to which the donors belonged. Notes on this clone: There is no known antigen for this receptor. No much larger clone is present one base from it, and per-base qualities are unavailable.

Recombination joined TRBV5-4 with TRBJ2-7; the junction holds 10 bases that match TRBD2. Sequencing was performed on PBMCs. The clonotype comes from a woman in her late teens or twenties in good health and CMV-seropositive. The DNA reads as follows: TGTGCCAGCAGCTTGGGGACTAGCGGTAGAATGTACGAGCAGTACTTC. The resulting protein is CASSLGTSGRMYEQYF.